The 21 T cell receptor beta chains below all came from one sample that was sequenced in a study of CXCR3-negative and CXCR3-positive naive CD8 T cells. The TRB cDNA libraries were prepared by 5' RACE with UMI labels. With the 5' RACE reads reprocessed, TCRdb shows one record per CDR3 protein and no DNA. In total, the table holds some 8,000 distinct CDR3 sequences. Sequencing used naive CXCR3- CD8+ T cells from blood. Specified subset: CD45RO-CCR7+CD27+CD95- naive CD8+ T cells lacking CXCR3 (TNR3-). These receptors were taken from a human donor in good health. Some clones in this sample may be carry-over from other donors' samples.

J is TRBJ2-4 and V is TRBV15; TCRdb returns TRBD1, unconfirmable since there is no DNA. CDR1 and CDR2 (germline): LNHNV, YYDKDF (reference sequence). The CDR3 covers 17 residues. CDR3 loop: CATSRDPGTGAANIQYF.

This chain links TRBV5-1 with TRBJ1-6. Germline CDR1 reads SGHRS; CDR2 reads YFSETQ. This CDR3 is built from 11 residues. The chain's CDR3 is CASRDNSPLHF. Variable domain in full (rest from reference TRBV5-1 and TRBJ1-6): KAGVTQTPRYLIKTRGQQVTLSCSPISGHRSVSWYQQTPGQGLQFLFEYFSETQRNKGNFPGRFSGRQFSNSRSEMNVSTLELGDSALYLCASRDNSPLHFGNGTRLTVT.

The chain has TRBV29-1 and TRBJ2-1; without DNA, the TCRdb call of TRBD1 cannot be checked. This CDR3 is 13 amino acids long. CDR1 and CDR2 from the germline V gene are SQVTM and ANQGSEA. CDR3 amino acids: CSVRDRVYGEQFF.

By frequency, this clonotype registers medium-sized. The chain joins TRBV7-9 to TRBJ2-1; no DNA is available, so the TRBD1 call from TCRdb remains unchecked. This CDR3 has 14 amino acids. Germline values: CDR1 SEHNR, CDR2 FQNEAQ (reference sequence). The CDR3 here is CASSLDWGDNEQFF.

This clonotype is deemed medium-sized by its frequency. The chain combines TRBV20-1 with TRBJ2-7; TCRdb names TRBD2, which stays unverified in the absence of DNA. The CDR3 contains 14 residues. Germline CDR1 and CDR2: DFQATT and SNEGSKA (reference sequence). CDR3 loop: CSARDERETYEQYF.

Considering frequency, this clonotype is medium-sized. The rearrangement links TRBV29-1 to TRBJ2-3. Germline V gene sequence: CDR1 SQVTM, CDR2 ANQGSEA. CDR3 length: 12 residues. CDR3 protein: CSVLSWTDTQYF.

The V gene is TRBV20-1, the J gene TRBJ2-1. The CDR3 covers 17 residues. Germline V gene sequence: CDR1 DFQATT, CDR2 SNEGSKA (reference sequence). The CDR3 region is CSARVAIPRMEYNEQFF.

Judged by frequency, this clonotype is medium-sized. The genes are TRBV29-1 and TRBJ2-7; no DNA is available, so the TRBD2 call from TCRdb remains unchecked. Germline-derived CDR1 and CDR2 are SQVTM and ANQGSEA. The CDR3 is made up of 13 amino acids. The CDR3 sequence is CSVETGLAYEQYF.

The chain joins TRBV29-1 to TRBJ2-1. This CDR3 comprises 13 residues. CDR1 SQVTM and CDR2 ANQGSEA come from the germline V gene. The CDR3 is CSAQSVKDNEQFF.

This clonotype ranks as medium-sized in terms of frequency. The V and J genes are TRBV6-5 and TRBJ2-1; the D gene TCRdb calls, TRBD1, cannot be checked with no DNA. This CDR3 comprises 14 residues. CDR1 is MNHEY, CDR2 SVGAGI, per germline. CDR3 residues: CASSYSSGGNEQFF.

V gene TRBV28 combines with J gene TRBJ2-7; checking the TCRdb D call of TRBD1 is not possible without DNA. Germline V CDR1 and CDR2: MDHEN, SYDVKM. The CDR3 contains 15 residues. CDR3 sequence: CASSPPIGSSYEQYF. The full variable domain, rest sourced from reference TRBV28 and TRBJ2-7, is DVKVTQSSRYLVKRTGEKVFLECVQDMDHENMFWYRQDPGLGLRLIYFSYDVKMKEKGDIPEGYSVSREKKERFSLILESASTNQTSMYLCASSPPIGSSYEQYFGPGTRLTVT.

This chain connects TRBV11-2 to TRBJ2-1; TCRdb gives TRBD2 as the D gene, but with no DNA this cannot be confirmed. The CDR3 is 16 amino acids. Germline loops: CDR1 SGHAT, CDR2 FQNNGV. CDR3: CASSLDRTGVFHEQFF. The entire variable domain, with the rest obtained from reference TRBV11-2 and TRBJ2-1, is as follows: EAGVAQSPRYKIIEKRQSVAFWCNPISGHATLYWYQQILGQGPKLLIQFQNNGVVDDSQLPKDRFSAERLKGVDSTLKIQPAKLEDSAVYLCASSLDRTGVFHEQFFGPGTRLTVL.

Frequency places this clonotype as medium-sized. The rearrangement uses TRBV5-1 and TRBJ2-5; the D call from TCRdb, TRBD2, cannot be confirmed without DNA. Germline V gene sequence: CDR1 SGHRS, CDR2 YFSETQ. The CDR3 runs 14 residues. CDR3 sequence reads: CASSSGMGEETQYF.

Frequency places this clonotype as medium-sized (0.01 to 0.1%). This rearrangement joins TRBV20-1 to TRBJ2-7. This CDR3 contains 13 residues. CDR1 DFQATT and CDR2 SNEGSKA come from the germline V gene (reference sequence). CDR3 sequence: CSARAQETYEQYF.

The CDR3 protein is CASSVAGWGYEQFF. The V call is TRBV12-3 or TRBV12-4, the J call TRBJ2-1; the TRBD1 assignment by TCRdb is unverifiable without DNA. CDR3 length equals 14 residues.

The V call is TRBV5-1, the J call TRBJ2-1. This CDR3 comprises 14 residues. CDR1 SGHRS and CDR2 YFSETQ come from the germline V gene. CDR3 sequence reads: CASSLDSSYNEQFF. Full variable domain (rest looked up from reference TRBV5-1 and TRBJ2-1): KAGVTQTPRYLIKTRGQQVTLSCSPISGHRSVSWYQQTPGQGLQFLFEYFSETQRNKGNFPGRFSGRQFSNSRSEMNVSTLELGDSALYLCASSLDSSYNEQFFGPGTRLTVL.

By frequency, this clonotype is medium-sized (0.01 to 0.1%). The chain links TRBV19 to TRBJ1-5; TCRdb's D call, TRBD1, is unchecked because there is no DNA. CDR3 size: 17 residues. The germline gives CDR1 LNHDA, CDR2 SQIVND (reference sequence). CDR3 amino acids: CASSPDPPRDSNQPQHF.

By frequency, this clonotype is medium-sized. V gene TRBV7-2 combines with J gene TRBJ2-7; TCRdb's D call of TRBD1 is untestable without DNA. Per the germline V gene, CDR1 is SGHTA and CDR2 is FQGNSA. The length of the CDR3 is 13 residues. The chain's CDR3 is CASGTGSPYEQYF.

The chain joins TRBV29-1 to TRBJ2-7; with no DNA, the TCRdb D assignment of TRBD2 cannot be verified. CDR1 and CDR2 (germline): SQVTM, ANQGSEA. The length of the CDR3 is 16 residues. CDR3 amino acids: CSVVYLAGATSYEQYF.

The J gene is TRBJ2-5, the V gene TRBV5-5. The CDR3 runs 11 residues. The germline CDR1 and CDR2 sequences are SGHKS and YYEKEE (reference sequence). The CDR3 loop reads CASSYQEAQYF.

The chain is built from TRBV6-6 and TRBJ2-1; TCRdb names TRBD1, which stays unverified in the absence of DNA. The CDR3 covers 14 residues. Germline V CDR1 and CDR2: MNHNY, SVGAGI (reference sequence). CDR3 region: CASSHRDPSSEQFF.